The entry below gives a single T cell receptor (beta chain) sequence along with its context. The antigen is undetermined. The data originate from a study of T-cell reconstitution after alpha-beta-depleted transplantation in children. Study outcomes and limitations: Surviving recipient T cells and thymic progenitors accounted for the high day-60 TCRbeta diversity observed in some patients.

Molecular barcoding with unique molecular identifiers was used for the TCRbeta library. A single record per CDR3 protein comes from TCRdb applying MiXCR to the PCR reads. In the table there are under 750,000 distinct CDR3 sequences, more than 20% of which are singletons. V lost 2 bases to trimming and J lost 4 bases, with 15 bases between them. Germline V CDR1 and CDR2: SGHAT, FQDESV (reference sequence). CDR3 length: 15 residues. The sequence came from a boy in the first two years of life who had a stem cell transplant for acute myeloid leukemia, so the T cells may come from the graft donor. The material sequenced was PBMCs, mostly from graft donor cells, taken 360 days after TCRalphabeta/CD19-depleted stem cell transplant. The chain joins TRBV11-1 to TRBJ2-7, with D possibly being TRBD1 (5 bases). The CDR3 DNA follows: TGTGCCAGCAGCTTATCAAGGGGCAGGCCATACGAGCAGTACTTC. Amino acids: CASSLSRGRPYEQYF. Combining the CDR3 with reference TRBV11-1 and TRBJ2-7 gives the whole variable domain EAEVAQSPRYKITEKSQAVAFWCDPISGHATLYWYRQILGQGPELLVQFQDESVVDDSQLPKDRFSAERLKGVDSTLKIQPAELGDSAMYLCASSLSRGRPYEQYFGPGTRLTVT.